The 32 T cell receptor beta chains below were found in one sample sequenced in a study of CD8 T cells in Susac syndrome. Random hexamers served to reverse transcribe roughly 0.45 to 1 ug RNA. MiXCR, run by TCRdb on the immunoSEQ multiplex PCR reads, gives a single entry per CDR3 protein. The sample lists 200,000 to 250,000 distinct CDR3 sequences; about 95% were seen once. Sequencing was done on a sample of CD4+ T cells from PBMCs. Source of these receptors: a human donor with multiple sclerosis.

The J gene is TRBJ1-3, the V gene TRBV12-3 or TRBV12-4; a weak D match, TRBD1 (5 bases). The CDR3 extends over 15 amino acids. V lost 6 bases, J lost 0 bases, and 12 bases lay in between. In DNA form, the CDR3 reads TGTGCCAGCAGCCGCAGGGACCGCTCTGGAAACACCATATATTTT. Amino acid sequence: CASSRRDRSGNTIYF.

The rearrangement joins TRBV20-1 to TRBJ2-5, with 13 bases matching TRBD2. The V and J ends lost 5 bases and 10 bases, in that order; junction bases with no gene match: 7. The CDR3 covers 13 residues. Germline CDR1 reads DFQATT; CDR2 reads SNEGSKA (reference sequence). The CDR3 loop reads CSAPGLAGSDQYF. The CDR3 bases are TGCAGTGCTCCGGGACTAGCGGGATCCGACCAGTACTTC.

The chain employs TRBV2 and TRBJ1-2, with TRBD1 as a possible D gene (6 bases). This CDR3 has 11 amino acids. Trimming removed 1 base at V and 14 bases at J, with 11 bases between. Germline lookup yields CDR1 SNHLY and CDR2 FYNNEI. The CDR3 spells CASSEVQGYTF. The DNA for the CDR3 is TGTGCCAGCAGTGAAGTCCAGGGGTATACCTTC. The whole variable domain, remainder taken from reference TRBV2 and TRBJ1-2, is EPEVTQTPSHQVTQMGQEVILRCVPISNHLYFYWYRQILGQKVEFLVSFYNNEISEKSEIFDDQFSVERPDGSNFTLKIRSTKLEDSAMYFCASSEVQGYTFGSGTRLTVV.

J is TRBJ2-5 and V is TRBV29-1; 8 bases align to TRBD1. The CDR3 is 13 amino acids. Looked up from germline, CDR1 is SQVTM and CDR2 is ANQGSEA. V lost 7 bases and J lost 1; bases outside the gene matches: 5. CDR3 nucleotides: TGCAGCGGGCGACAGGGGCCCCAAGAGACCCAGTACTTC. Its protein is CSGRQGPQETQYF.

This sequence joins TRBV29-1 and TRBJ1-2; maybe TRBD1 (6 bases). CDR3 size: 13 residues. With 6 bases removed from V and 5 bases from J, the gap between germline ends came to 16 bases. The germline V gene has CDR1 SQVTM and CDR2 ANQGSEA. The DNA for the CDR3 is TGCAGCGTATCTAGGACAGTCTCGTATGGCTACACCTTC. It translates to CSVSRTVSYGYTF.

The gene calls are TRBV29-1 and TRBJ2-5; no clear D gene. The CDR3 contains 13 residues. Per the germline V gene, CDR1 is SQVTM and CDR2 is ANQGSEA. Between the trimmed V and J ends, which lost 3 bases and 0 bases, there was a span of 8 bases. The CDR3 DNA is TGCAGCGTTGATTTTCTCAACCAAGAGACCCAGTACTTC. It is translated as CSVDFLNQETQYF.

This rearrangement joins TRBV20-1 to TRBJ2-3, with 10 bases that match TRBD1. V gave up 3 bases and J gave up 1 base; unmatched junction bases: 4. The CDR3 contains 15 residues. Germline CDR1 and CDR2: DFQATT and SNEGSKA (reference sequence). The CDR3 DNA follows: TGCAGTGCTAGGGGACAGGGGCGAGGCACAGATACGCAGTATTTT. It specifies CSARGQGRGTDTQYF.

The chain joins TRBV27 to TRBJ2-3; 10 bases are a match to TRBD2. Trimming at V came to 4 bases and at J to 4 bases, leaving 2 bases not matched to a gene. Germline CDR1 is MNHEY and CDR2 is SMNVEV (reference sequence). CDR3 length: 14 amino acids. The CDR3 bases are TGTGCCAGCAGTTCTAGCGGGAGCGCAGATACGCAGTATTTT. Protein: CASSSSGSADTQYF.

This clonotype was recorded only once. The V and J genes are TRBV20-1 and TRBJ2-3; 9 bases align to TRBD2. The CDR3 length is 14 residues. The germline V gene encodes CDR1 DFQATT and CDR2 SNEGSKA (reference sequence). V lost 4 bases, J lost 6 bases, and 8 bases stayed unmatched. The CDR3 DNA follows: TGCAGTGCTACGTTAGCGGGAGTATCGGATACGCAGTATTTT. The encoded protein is CSATLAGVSDTQYF.

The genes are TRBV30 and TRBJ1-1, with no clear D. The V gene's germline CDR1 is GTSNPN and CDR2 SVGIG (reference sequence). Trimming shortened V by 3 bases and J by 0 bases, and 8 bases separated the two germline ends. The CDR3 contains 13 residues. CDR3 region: CAWRLTLNTEAFF. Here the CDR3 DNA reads TGTGCCTGGAGGCTGACATTGAACACTGAAGCTTTCTTT.

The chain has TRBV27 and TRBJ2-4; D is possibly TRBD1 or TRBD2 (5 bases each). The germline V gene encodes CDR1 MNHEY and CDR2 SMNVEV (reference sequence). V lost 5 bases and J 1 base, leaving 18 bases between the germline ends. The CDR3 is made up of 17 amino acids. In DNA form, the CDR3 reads TGTGCCAGCAGTCACCAGGGAGTTGGTTTGGCCAAAAACATTCAGTACTTC. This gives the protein CASSHQGVGLAKNIQYF.

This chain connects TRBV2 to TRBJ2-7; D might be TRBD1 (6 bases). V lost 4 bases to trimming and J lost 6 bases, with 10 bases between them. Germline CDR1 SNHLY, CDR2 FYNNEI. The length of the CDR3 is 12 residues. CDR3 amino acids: CASSATGLEQYF. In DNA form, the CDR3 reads TGTGCCAGCAGTGCTACAGGGCTCGAGCAGTACTTC.

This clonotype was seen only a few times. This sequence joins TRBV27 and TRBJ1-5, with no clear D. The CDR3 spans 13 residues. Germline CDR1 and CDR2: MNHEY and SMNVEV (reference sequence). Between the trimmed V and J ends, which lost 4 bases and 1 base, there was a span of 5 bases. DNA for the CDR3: TGTGCCAGCAGTTCGAGAAGCAATCAGCCCCAGCATTTT. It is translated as CASSSRSNQPQHF.

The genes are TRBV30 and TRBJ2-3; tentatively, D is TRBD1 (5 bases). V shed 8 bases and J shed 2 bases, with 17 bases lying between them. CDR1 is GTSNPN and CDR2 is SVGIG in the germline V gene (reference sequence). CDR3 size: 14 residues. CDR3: CAHTQRGLTDTQYF. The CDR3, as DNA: TGTGCCCACACCCAAAGGGGCCTCACAGATACGCAGTATTTT.

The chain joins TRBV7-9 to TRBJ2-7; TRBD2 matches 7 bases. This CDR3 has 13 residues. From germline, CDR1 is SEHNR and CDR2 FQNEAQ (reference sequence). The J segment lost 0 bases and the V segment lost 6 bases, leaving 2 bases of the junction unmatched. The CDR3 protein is CASRWEGSYEQYF. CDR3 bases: TGTGCCAGCAGATGGGAGGGCTCCTACGAGCAGTACTTC.

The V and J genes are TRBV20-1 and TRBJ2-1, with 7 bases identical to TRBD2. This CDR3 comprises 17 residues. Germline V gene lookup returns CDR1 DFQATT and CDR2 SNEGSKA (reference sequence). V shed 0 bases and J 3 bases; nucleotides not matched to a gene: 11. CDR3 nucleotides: TGCAGTGCTAGAGATGGGTTTGCGGGAGAGAGCTACAATGAGCAGTTCTTC. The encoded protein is CSARDGFAGESYNEQFF.

The CDR3 DNA is TGTGCCAGCAGGGGACAGGGTGGGGCCATTCAGTACTTC. It translates to CASRGQGGAIQYF. The V gene is TRBV27, the J gene TRBJ2-4, with 9 bases matching TRBD1. V shed 6 bases, J shed 9 bases, and the junction held 6 bases outside the gene matches. The germline gives CDR1 MNHEY, CDR2 SMNVEV (reference sequence). CDR3 length: 13 residues.

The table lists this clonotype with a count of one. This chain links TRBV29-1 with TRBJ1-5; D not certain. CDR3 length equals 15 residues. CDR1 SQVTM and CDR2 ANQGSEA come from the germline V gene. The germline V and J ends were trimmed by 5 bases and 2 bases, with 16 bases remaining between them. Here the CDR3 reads CSVSGSSGGNQPQHF. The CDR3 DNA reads TGCAGCGTTTCGGGGTCCTCCGGTGGCAATCAGCCCCAGCATTTT.

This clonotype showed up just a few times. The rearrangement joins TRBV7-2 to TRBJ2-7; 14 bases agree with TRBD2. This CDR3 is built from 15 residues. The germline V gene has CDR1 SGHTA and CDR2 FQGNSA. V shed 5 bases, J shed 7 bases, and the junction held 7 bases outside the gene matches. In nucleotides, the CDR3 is TGTGCCAGCAGCCCGACTAGCGGGAGGGGTGGGGAGCAGTACTTC. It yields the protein CASSPTSGRGGEQYF.

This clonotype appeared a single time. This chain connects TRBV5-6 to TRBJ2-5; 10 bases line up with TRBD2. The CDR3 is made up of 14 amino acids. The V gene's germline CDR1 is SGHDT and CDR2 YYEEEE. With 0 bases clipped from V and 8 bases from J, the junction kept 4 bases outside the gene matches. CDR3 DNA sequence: TGTGCCAGCAGCTTGGCCGCTAGCGGGAGTACCCAGTACTTC. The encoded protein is CASSLAASGSTQYF.

The CDR3 reads CASSRTGQAYEQYF. The DNA of the CDR3 is TGTGCCAGTTCCCGCACGGGGCAAGCCTACGAGCAGTACTTC. The chain links TRBV28 to TRBJ2-7; D is tentatively TRBD1 or TRBD2 (5 bases each). The CDR3 has 14 amino acids. CDR1 is MDHEN and CDR2 is SYDVKM in the germline V gene. V lost 9 bases to trimming and J lost 2 bases, with 17 bases between them.

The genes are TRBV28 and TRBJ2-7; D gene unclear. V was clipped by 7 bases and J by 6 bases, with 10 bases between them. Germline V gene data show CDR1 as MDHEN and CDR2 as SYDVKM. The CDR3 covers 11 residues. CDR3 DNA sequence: TGTGCCAGCAAGGAATCGGCCGAGCAGTACTTC. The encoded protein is CASKESAEQYF.

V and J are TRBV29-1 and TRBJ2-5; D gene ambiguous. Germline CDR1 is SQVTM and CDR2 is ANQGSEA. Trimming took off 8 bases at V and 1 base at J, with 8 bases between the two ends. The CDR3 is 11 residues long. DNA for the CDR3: TGCAGCCCTACGGTCCAAGAGACCCAGTACTTC. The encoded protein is CSPTVQETQYF. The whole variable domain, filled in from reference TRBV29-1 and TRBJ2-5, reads SAVISQKPSRDICQRGTSLTIQCQVDSQVTMMFWYRQQPGQSLTLIATANQGSEATYESGFVIDKFPISRPNLTFSTLTVSNMSPEDSSIYLCSPTVQETQYFGPGTRLLVL.

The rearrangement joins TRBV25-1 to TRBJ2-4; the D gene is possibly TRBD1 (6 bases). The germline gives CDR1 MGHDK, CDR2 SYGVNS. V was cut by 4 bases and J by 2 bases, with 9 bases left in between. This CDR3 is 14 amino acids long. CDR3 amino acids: CASSAGTSKNIQYF. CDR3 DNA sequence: TGTGCCAGCAGTGCTGGGACATCCAAAAACATTCAGTACTTC.

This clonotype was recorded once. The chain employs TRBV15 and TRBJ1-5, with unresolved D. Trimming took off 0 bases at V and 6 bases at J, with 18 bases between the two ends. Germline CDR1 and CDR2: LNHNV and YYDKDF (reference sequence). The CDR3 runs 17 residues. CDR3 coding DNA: TGTGCCACCAGCAGAGATTTAACAGAGGTAGGAGGTCAGCCCCAGCATTTT. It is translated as CATSRDLTEVGGQPQHF.

The CDR3 loop reads CASSIWGVTEQFF. In DNA form, the CDR3 reads TGTGCCAGTAGTATTTGGGGGGTCACTGAGCAGTTCTTC. This chain links TRBV19 with TRBJ2-1; D may be TRBD2 (6 bases). The V and J ends lost 3 bases and 9 bases respectively, with 12 bases between them. The germline gives CDR1 LNHDA, CDR2 SQIVND (reference sequence). This CDR3 has 13 amino acids. Full variable domain (rest looked up from reference TRBV19 and TRBJ2-1): DGGITQSPKYLFRKEGQNVTLSCEQNLNHDAMYWYRQDPGQGLRLIYYSQIVNDFQKGDIAEGYSVSREKKESFPLTVTSAQKNPTAFYLCASSIWGVTEQFFGPGTRLTVL.

CDR3 nucleotide sequence: TGTGCCATCAGTGCCCCCGTCGGGGAATCCTACACCTTC. Translating gives CAISAPVGESYTF. The V gene is TRBV10-3, the J gene TRBJ1-2; D gene uncertain. The germline CDR1 and CDR2 sequences are ENHRY and SYGVKD. The germline V and J ends were trimmed by 4 bases and 10 bases, with 16 bases remaining between them. The CDR3 covers 13 residues.

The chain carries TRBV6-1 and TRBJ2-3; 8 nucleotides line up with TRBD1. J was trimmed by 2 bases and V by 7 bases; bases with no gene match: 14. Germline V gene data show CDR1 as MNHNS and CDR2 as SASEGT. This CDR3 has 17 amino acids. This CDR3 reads CASTRGMQGAVTDTQYF. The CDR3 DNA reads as TGTGCCAGCACACGGGGCATGCAGGGGGCTGTCACAGATACGCAGTATTTT.

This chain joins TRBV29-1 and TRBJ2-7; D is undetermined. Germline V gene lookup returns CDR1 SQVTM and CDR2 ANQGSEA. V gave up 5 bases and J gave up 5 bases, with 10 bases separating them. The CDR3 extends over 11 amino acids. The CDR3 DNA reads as TGCAGCGTTAAATTGGTTGACGAGCAGTACTTC. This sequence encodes CSVKLVDEQYF.

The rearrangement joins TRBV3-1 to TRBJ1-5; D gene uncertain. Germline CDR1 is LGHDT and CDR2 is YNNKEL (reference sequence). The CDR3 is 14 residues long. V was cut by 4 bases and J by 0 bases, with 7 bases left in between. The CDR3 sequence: CASSPLLSNQPQHF. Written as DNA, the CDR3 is TGTGCCAGCAGCCCCCTGCTTAGCAATCAGCCCCAGCATTTT.

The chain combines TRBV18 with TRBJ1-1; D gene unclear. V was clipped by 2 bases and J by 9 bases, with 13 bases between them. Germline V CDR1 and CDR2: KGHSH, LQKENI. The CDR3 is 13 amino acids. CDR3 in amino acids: CASSPEEESQAFF. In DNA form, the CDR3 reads TGTGCCAGCTCACCAGAGGAAGAAAGCCAAGCTTTCTTT.

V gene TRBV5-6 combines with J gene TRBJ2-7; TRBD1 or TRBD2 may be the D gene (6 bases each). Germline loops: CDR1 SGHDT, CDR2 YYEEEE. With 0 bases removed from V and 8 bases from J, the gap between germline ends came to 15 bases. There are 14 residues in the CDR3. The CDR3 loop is CASSLAGARTKQYF. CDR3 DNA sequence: TGTGCCAGCAGCTTGGCGGGGGCCAGGACAAAGCAGTACTTC.